Presented here are 32 T cell receptor beta chains from one specimen sequenced in a study of long-term antiretroviral therapy in people with HIV. At the survey level, the v3.0 immunoSEQ assay was run. Sequencing used immunoSEQ multiplex PCR; TCRdb keeps in-frame clones, though not all of them. The sample carries 40,000 or so clones, around 88% recorded once. Sequencing used unsorted PBMCs, obtained just before starting antiretroviral therapy. The origin of the receptors is a woman younger than 35 with HIV.

The CDR3 protein is CASSPYGSYEQYF. DNA for the CDR3: TGTGCCAGCTCACCATACGGCAGCTACGAGCAGTACTTC. J is TRBJ2-7 and V is TRBV18; D is unresolved. From germline, CDR1 is KGHSH and CDR2 LQKENI. Trimming took off 2 bases at V and 3 bases at J, with 8 bases between the two ends. The CDR3 runs to 13 residues.

The chain couples TRBV5-6 to TRBJ1-2, with D possibly TRBD1 on 5 matching bases. The V and J ends lost 4 bases and 4 bases respectively, with 14 bases between them. This CDR3 is built from 14 residues. The germline CDR1 and CDR2 sequences are SGHDT and YYEEEE. The CDR3 region is CASSREAGGYGYTF. The CDR3 nucleotides are TGTGCCAGCAGCCGGGAGGCGGGGGGCTATGGCTACACCTTC.

The rearrangement uses TRBV6-7 and TRBJ2-3; 7 bases agree with TRBD1. TRBV6-7 is an ORF, with its function uncertain. V lost 6 bases to trimming and J lost 3 bases; unmatched junction nucleotides: 3. CDR3 length: 13 amino acids. The DNA for the CDR3 is TGTGCCAGCAGCCGGGGACAGACAGATACGCAGTATTTT. It translates to CASSRGQTDTQYF.

The chain has TRBV7-9 and TRBJ2-3; D uncertain. The V gene lost 2 bases and the J gene lost 0 bases, with 12 bases spanning the gap. This CDR3 region has 16 residues. Germline CDR1 reads SEHNR; CDR2 reads FQNEAQ (reference sequence). The CDR3 here is CASSLKAGRSTDTQYF. The CDR3 bases are TGTGCCAGCAGCTTAAAGGCAGGAAGGAGCACAGATACGCAGTATTTT.

The chain is built from TRBV9 and TRBJ2-1; 9 bases align to TRBD2. The CDR3 totals 16 residues. Germline-derived CDR1 and CDR2 are SGDLS and YYNGEE. With 6 bases clipped from V and 8 bases from J, the junction kept 15 bases outside the gene matches. This chain's CDR3 is CASNRDVSGSVDEQFF. CDR3 DNA sequence: TGTGCCAGCAACCGTGACGTTAGCGGGAGTGTAGATGAGCAGTTCTTC.

V and J are TRBV11-1 and TRBJ2-5, with 15 bases aligning to TRBD2. This CDR3 contains 16 residues. V lost 5 bases, J lost 3 bases, and 4 bases stayed unmatched. Per germline, CDR1 SGHAT and CDR2 FQDESV (reference sequence). This CDR3 is CASSTGTSGRKETQYF. The CDR3 DNA follows: TGTGCCAGCAGCACAGGGACTAGCGGGAGGAAAGAGACCCAGTACTTC.

The V call is TRBV5-4, the J call TRBJ2-4; D not resolved. The CDR3 consists of 13 residues. Trimming cost V 2 bases and J 0 bases, with 3 bases left between them. Germline V CDR1 and CDR2: SGHNT, YYREEE (reference sequence). In nucleotides, the CDR3 is TGTGCCAGCAGCTTCGAAGCCAAAAACATTCAGTACTTC. Its protein product is CASSFEAKNIQYF.

The V gene is TRBV7-8, the J gene TRBJ1-3, with TRBD1 matching over 7 bases. This CDR3 region has 15 residues. With 5 bases clipped from V and 0 bases from J, the junction kept 4 bases outside the gene matches. Germline values: CDR1 SGHVS, CDR2 FQNEAQ. CDR3 residues: CASSRDSRSGNTIYF. Here the CDR3 DNA reads TGTGCCAGCAGCCGGGACAGCCGCTCTGGAAACACCATATATTTT.

This rearrangement joins TRBV19 to TRBJ2-1; D remains unclear. There are 13 residues in the CDR3. Germline V gene data show CDR1 as LNHDA and CDR2 as SQIVND (reference sequence). The V and J ends lost 6 bases and 0 bases respectively, with 6 bases between them. The CDR3 protein is CASRLDSYNEQFF. The CDR3 DNA reads TGTGCCAGTAGATTAGACTCCTACAATGAGCAGTTCTTC.

The J gene is TRBJ2-1, the V gene TRBV6-5; tentatively, D is TRBD1 or TRBD2 (5 bases each). The germline CDR1 and CDR2 sequences are MNHEY and SVGAGI. V was cut by 8 bases and J by 0 bases, with 11 bases left in between. The CDR3 is 14 amino acids. In nucleotides, the CDR3 is TGTGCCAGCCGAGGGGCTAGCTCCTACAATGAGCAGTTCTTC. It encodes CASRGASSYNEQFF.

This clone showed up just once. Written as DNA, the CDR3 is TGCGCCAGCAGCTCCTCGGGTCTCAGCTCCTACGAGCAGTACTTC. It encodes CASSSSGLSSYEQYF. The genes are TRBV5-1 and TRBJ2-7; D is ambiguous. Trimming took off 3 bases at V and 0 bases at J, with 13 bases between the two ends. Germline V CDR1 and CDR2: SGHRS, YFSETQ. This CDR3 spans 15 amino acids. The full variable domain, its missing parts supplied by reference TRBV5-1 and TRBJ2-7, is KAGVTQTPRYLIKTRGQQVTLSCSPISGHRSVSWYQQTPGQGLQFLFEYFSETQRNKGNFPGRFSGRQFSNSRSEMNVSTLELGDSALYLCASSSSGLSSYEQYFGPGTRLTVT.

The chain has TRBV7-3 and TRBJ2-3; 14 nucleotides line up with TRBD2. The CDR3 has 17 amino acids. From germline, CDR1 is SGHTA and CDR2 FQGTGA. After removal of 9 bases from V and 7 bases from J, the junction contained 15 bases not matched to a gene. Written as DNA, the CDR3 is TGTGCCAGTAGCCAGATGACTAGCGGGAGGGCCGTAAATACGCAGTATTTT. This translates into CASSQMTSGRAVNTQYF.

V usage is TRBV11-2 and J usage is TRBJ2-6; maybe TRBD1 (5 bases). The CDR3 sequence is 16 residues long. V shed 5 bases and J shed 2 bases, with 13 bases lying between them. Germline V gives CDR1 SGHAT, CDR2 FQNNGV. CDR3 sequence reads: CASSTGSGTGANVLTF. The CDR3 nucleotides are TGTGCCAGCAGCACAGGCTCCGGAACTGGGGCCAACGTCCTGACTTTC.

The gene calls are TRBV6-6 and TRBJ1-2; TRBD1 matches at 8 bases. The CDR3 covers 14 residues. Trimming cost V 0 bases and J 6 bases; bases outside gene matches: 3. Germline-derived CDR1 and CDR2 are MNHNY and SVGAGI (reference sequence). CDR3 loop: CASSYSRTGNGYTF. The CDR3 DNA is TGTGCCAGCAGTTACTCGAGGACAGGGAATGGCTACACCTTC.

This clone came up once. The chain links TRBV5-8 to TRBJ2-4, with 9 bases fitting TRBD1. The CDR3 covers 17 residues. The V gene end was trimmed by 4 bases and the J gene end by 1 base; junction bases not matched to a gene: 9. Germline CDR1 SGHTS, CDR2 YDEGEE. This CDR3 is CASSGLTGGSAKNIQYF. The CDR3 coding sequence is TGTGCCAGCAGCGGGTTGACAGGGGGTTCTGCCAAAAACATTCAGTACTTC.

The rearrangement links TRBV14 to TRBJ2-3; tentative D call: TRBD2 (5 bases). Trimming removed 0 bases at V and 0 bases at J, with 16 bases between. The CDR3 loop spans 18 amino acids. CDR1 is SGHDN and CDR2 is FVKESK in the germline V gene. CDR3 nucleotides: TGTGCCAGCAGCCAAGACCCAGACCTAGAGGGAAGCACAGATACGCAGTATTTT. Translation: CASSQDPDLEGSTDTQYF.

This sequence joins TRBV6-5 and TRBJ2-7; D gene unclear. Germline V gene sequence: CDR1 MNHEY, CDR2 SVGAGI. This CDR3 spans 13 amino acids. V gave up 2 bases and J gave up 4 bases, with 9 bases separating them. The CDR3 protein is CASSYRGAYEQYF. CDR3 DNA sequence: TGTGCCAGCAGTTACCGTGGAGCGTACGAGCAGTACTTC.

The chain carries TRBV4-1 and TRBJ1-2, with D unresolved. The germline gives CDR1 MGHRA, CDR2 YSYEKL. Trimming shortened V by 0 bases and J by 5 bases, and 10 bases separated the two germline ends. The CDR3 extends over 14 amino acids. The CDR3 region has the DNA TGCGCCAGCAGCCAAGAACAACAGACTTATGGCTACACCTTC. The encoded protein is CASSQEQQTYGYTF.

The chain employs TRBV18 and TRBJ1-5; 7 bases fit TRBD1. CDR3 length equals 15 residues. Per the germline V gene, CDR1 is KGHSH and CDR2 is LQKENI. The junction had 6 bases not matched to a gene; V was cut back by 2 bases and J by 5 bases. This CDR3 is CASSPGGGGDQPQHF. DNA for the CDR3: TGTGCCAGCTCACCAGGTGGAGGGGGCGATCAGCCCCAGCATTTT.

The chain joins TRBV13 to TRBJ1-4, with D maybe TRBD1 (6 bases). The germline V and J ends were trimmed by 5 bases and 3 bases, with 10 bases remaining between them. CDR3 length equals 14 residues. Germline V gives CDR1 PRHDT, CDR2 FYEKMQ (reference sequence). The CDR3, as DNA: TGTGCCAGCAGCCTGGGGACATCTAATGAAAAACTGTTTTTT. It yields the protein CASSLGTSNEKLFF.

This sequence joins TRBV27 and TRBJ1-6, with unresolved D. CDR3 length: 14 amino acids. With 7 bases removed from V and 5 bases from J, the gap between germline ends came to 12 bases. Germline lookup yields CDR1 MNHEY and CDR2 SMNVEV (reference sequence). This chain's CDR3 is CASTPGRNNSPLHF. The CDR3 DNA reads as TGTGCCAGCACTCCGGGGAGGAATAATTCACCCCTCCACTTT.

CDR3 sequence reads: CASTTATSRLGPRYEQYF. CDR3 nucleotide sequence: TGTGCCAGCACTACAGCCACCTCGAGGCTCGGTCCCCGCTACGAGCAGTACTTC. This chain connects TRBV5-6 to TRBJ2-7; D unclear. The CDR3 contains 18 residues. V was shortened by 6 bases and J by 3 bases, with 28 bases between the two germline ends. Germline CDR1 is SGHDT and CDR2 is YYEEEE.

The CDR3 region is CASSLQGRGQETQYF. The CDR3 DNA sequence: TGTGCCAGCAGCTTACAAGGCAGGGGACAAGAGACCCAGTACTTC. This chain joins TRBV7-3 and TRBJ2-5, with D perhaps matching TRBD1 (6 bases). There are 15 residues in the CDR3. Per germline, CDR1 SGHTA and CDR2 FQGTGA. V lost 2 bases and J 2 bases, leaving 12 bases between the germline ends.

The gene calls are TRBV2 and TRBJ2-7, with a tentative D call TRBD1 (6 bases). The CDR3 consists of 13 residues. Germline CDR1 reads SNHLY; CDR2 reads FYNNEI. The V and J ends lost 11 bases and 5 bases respectively, with 19 bases between them. CDR3 sequence reads: CALSARGTDEQYF. CDR3 nucleotides: TGTGCCCTCTCGGCTAGGGGGACGGACGAGCAGTACTTC. Filled out from reference TRBV2 and TRBJ2-7, the complete variable domain reads EPEVTQTPSHQVTQMGQEVILRCVPISNHLYFYWYRQILGQKVEFLVSFYNNEISEKSEIFDDQFSVERPDGSNFTLKIRSTKLEDSAMYFCALSARGTDEQYFGPGTRLTVT.

This clone was seen a single time. V and J are TRBV7-9 and TRBJ1-4; no definite D call. Trimming stripped 0 bases from V and 0 bases from J, with 5 bases between. The CDR3 is made up of 15 amino acids. Germline-derived CDR1 and CDR2 are SEHNR and FQNEAQ (reference sequence). The CDR3 coding sequence is TGTGCCAGCAGCTTAGCGCCGGCAACTAATGAAAAACTGTTTTTT. Residues: CASSLAPATNEKLFF.

The rearrangement uses TRBV18 and TRBJ2-3, with 7 nucleotides matching TRBD2. The germline gives CDR1 KGHSH, CDR2 LQKENI. This CDR3 region has 15 residues. Trimming cost V 3 bases and J 5 bases; bases outside gene matches: 8. CDR3 residues: CASSPGTTTGDTQYF. CDR3 DNA sequence: TGTGCCAGCTCACCCGGGACTACGACCGGAGATACGCAGTATTTT.

The chain links TRBV7-2 to TRBJ2-1; 8 nucleotides match TRBD2. V lost 5 bases to trimming and J lost 3 bases; unmatched junction nucleotides: 3. Per germline, CDR1 SGHTA and CDR2 FQGNSA. There are 14 residues in the CDR3. The CDR3 coding sequence is TGTGCCAGCAGCGAGCGGGAGTTCTACAATGAGCAGTTCTTC. This translates into CASSEREFYNEQFF.

The chain recombines TRBV28 with TRBJ2-7, with 8 bases that match TRBD1. V shed 4 bases, J shed 3 bases, and the junction held 5 bases outside the gene matches. Germline V lookup: CDR1 MDHEN, CDR2 SYDVKM. The CDR3 is 14 amino acids. The CDR3 loop reads CASSSTGVYYEQYF. In DNA form, the CDR3 reads TGTGCCAGCAGTTCGACAGGGGTGTACTACGAGCAGTACTTC.

This clone appeared once. This chain joins TRBV19 and TRBJ1-2, with a tentative D call TRBD1 (5 bases). This CDR3 contains 13 residues. Trimming cost V 7 bases and J 4 bases, with 13 bases left between them. Germline V lookup: CDR1 LNHDA, CDR2 SQIVND (reference sequence). CDR3 sequence (DNA): TGTGCCAGTACCCCGGGGGATGGCTATGGCTACACCTTC. This translates into CASTPGDGYGYTF. Full variable domain (rest looked up from reference TRBV19 and TRBJ1-2): DGGITQSPKYLFRKEGQNVTLSCEQNLNHDAMYWYRQDPGQGLRLIYYSQIVNDFQKGDIAEGYSVSREKKESFPLTVTSAQKNPTAFYLCASTPGDGYGYTFGSGTRLTVV.

This chain uses TRBV27 with TRBJ2-7, with D perhaps matching TRBD2 (5 bases). This CDR3 has 12 residues. Germline loops: CDR1 MNHEY, CDR2 SMNVEV (reference sequence). Between the trimmed V and J ends, which lost 4 bases and 7 bases, there was a span of 11 bases. CDR3 amino acids: CASSSLASEQYF. DNA of the CDR3: TGTGCCAGCAGTTCCTTAGCGTCAGAGCAGTACTTC.

V gene TRBV27 combines with J gene TRBJ1-1; no reliable D call. Germline CDR1 is MNHEY and CDR2 is SMNVEV (reference sequence). Trimming took 5 bases from V and 3 from J, leaving 10 bases between them. CDR3 length equals 13 residues. The CDR3 region is CASSHTWDTEAFF. CDR3 bases: TGTGCCAGCAGTCATACTTGGGACACTGAAGCTTTCTTT.

This clone has a single count. CDR3 nucleotide sequence: TGTGCCAGCAGTTTACCCTTGCGGGGCGCCTATAATTCACCCCTCCACTTT. This translates into CASSLPLRGAYNSPLHF. The gene calls are TRBV28 and TRBJ1-6; D may be TRBD1 (5 bases). Between the trimmed V and J ends, which lost 2 bases and 2 bases, there was a span of 13 bases. Per germline, CDR1 MDHEN and CDR2 SYDVKM. The CDR3 covers 17 residues.